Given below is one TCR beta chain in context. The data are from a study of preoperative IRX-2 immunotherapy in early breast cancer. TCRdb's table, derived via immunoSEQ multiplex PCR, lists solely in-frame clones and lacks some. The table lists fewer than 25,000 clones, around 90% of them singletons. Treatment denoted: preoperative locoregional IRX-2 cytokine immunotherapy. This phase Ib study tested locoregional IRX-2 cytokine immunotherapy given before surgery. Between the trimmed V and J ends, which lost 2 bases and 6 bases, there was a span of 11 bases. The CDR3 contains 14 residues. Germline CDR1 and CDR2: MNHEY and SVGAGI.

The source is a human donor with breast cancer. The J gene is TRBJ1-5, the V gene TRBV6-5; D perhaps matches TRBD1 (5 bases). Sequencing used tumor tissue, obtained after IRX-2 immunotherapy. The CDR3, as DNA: TGTGCCAGCAGTTACAGGGGCAAGAGTCAGCCCCAGCATTTT. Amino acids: CASSYRGKSQPQHF.